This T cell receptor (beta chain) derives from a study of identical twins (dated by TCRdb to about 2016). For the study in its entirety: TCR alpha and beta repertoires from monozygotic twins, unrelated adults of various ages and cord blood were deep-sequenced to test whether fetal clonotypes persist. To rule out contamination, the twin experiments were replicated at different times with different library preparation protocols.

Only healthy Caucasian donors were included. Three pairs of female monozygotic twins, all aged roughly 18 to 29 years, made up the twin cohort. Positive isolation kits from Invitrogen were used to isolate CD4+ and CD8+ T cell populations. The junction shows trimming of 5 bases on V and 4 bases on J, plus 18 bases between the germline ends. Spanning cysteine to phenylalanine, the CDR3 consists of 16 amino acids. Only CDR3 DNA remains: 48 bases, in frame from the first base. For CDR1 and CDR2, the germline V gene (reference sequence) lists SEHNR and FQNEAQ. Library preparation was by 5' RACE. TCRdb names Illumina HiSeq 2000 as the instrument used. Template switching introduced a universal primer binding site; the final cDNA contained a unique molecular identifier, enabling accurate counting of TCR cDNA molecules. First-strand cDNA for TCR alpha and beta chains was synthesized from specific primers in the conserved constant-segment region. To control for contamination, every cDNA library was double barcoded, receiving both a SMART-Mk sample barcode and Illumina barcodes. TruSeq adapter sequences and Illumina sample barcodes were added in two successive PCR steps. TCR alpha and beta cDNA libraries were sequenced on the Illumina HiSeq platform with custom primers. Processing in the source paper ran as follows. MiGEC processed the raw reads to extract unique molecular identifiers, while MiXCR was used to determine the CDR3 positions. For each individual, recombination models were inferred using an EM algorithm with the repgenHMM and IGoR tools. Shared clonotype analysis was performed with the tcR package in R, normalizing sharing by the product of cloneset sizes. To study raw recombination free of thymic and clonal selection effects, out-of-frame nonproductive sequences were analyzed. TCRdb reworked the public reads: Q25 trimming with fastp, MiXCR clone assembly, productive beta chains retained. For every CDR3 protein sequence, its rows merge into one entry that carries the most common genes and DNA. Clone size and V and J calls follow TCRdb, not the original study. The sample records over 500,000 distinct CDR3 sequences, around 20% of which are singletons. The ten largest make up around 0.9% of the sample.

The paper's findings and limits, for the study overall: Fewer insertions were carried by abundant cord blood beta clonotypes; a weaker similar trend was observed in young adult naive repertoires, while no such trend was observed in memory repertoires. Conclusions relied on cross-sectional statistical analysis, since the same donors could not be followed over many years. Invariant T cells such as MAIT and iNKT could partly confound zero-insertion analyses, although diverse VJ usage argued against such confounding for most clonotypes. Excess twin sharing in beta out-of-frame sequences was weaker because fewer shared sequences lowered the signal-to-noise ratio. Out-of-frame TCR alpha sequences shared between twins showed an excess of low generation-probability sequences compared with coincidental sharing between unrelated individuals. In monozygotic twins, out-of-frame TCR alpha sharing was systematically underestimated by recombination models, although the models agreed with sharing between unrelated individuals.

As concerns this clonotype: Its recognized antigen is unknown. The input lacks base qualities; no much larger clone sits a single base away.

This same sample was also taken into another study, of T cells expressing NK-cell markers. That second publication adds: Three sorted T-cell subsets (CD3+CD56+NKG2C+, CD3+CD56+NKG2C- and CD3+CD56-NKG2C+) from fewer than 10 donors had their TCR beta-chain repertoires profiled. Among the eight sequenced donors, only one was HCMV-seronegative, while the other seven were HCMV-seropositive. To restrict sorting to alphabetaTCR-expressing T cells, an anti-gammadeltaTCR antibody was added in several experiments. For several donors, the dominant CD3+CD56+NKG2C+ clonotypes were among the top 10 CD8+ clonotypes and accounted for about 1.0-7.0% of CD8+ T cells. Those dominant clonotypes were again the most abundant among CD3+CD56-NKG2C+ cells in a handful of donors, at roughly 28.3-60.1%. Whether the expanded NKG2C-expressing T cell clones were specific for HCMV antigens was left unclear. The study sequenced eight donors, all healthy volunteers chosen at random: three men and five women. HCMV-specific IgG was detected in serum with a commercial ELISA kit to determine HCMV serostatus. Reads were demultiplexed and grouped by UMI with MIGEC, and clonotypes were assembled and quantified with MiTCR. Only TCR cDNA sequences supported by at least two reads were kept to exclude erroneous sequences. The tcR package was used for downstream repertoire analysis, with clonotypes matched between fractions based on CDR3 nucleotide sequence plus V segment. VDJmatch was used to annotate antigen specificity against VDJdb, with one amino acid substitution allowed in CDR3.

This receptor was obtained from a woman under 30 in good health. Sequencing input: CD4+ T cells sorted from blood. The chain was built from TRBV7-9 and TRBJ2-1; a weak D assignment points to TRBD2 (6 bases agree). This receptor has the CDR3 CASSPHVGGNYNEQFF. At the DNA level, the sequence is TGTGCCAGCAGCCCCCATGTGGGAGGTAATTACAATGAGCAGTTCTTC. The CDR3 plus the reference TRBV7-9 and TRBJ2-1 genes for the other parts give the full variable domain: DTGVSQNPRHKITKRGQNVTFRCDPISEHNRLYWYRQTLGQGPEFLTYFQNEAQLEKSRLLSDRFSAERPKGSFSTLEIQRTEQGDSAMYLCASSPHVGGNYNEQFFGPGTRLTVL.